This T cell receptor beta chain was identified in a study of blood T cell repertoires in COVID-19. The CDR3 is made up of 14 amino acids. Germline CDR1 and CDR2: SGHVS and FQNEAQ. Trimming took 2 bases from V and 2 from J, leaving 7 bases between them. Generated by immunoSEQ multiplex PCR, the TCRdb table keeps only in-frame clones and is missing some. The table lists some 150,000 clones, 70% to 90% of them singletons. The V gene is TRBV7-8, the J gene TRBJ1-5; no firm D call. This clonotype originated in an elderly woman with acute or convalescent COVID-19. The sequenced sample consisted of peripheral blood. CDR3 bases: TGTGCCAGCAGCTTAAGTAGCGGCAATCAGCCCCAGCATTTT. This encodes CASSLSSGNQPQHF.